The 27 T cell receptor beta chains below all came from one sample that was sequenced in a study of CD4 and CD8 cells across lung adenocarcinoma regions. TCRdb reanalysed the PCR reads using MiXCR and keeps one entry per CDR3 protein. The sample has about 25,000 distinct CDR3 sequences, almost 50% seen once. The material sequenced was CD8+ T cells from the center of a lung tumor. All receptors come from a male donor with lung adenocarcinoma. The CD4 and CD8 labels of this study may be unreliable.

This clonotype has ten or more counts. The chain is built from TRBV4-1 and TRBJ2-1, with D perhaps matching TRBD2 (5 bases). TRBJ2-7 explains the end of the DNA better; the J call may be wrong. This CDR3 is built from 13 residues. CDR1 MGHRA and CDR2 YSYEKL come from the germline V gene. CDR3 coding DNA: TGCGCCAGCAGCCAAGCGTCTAGCTCGGAGCAGTACTTC. Encoded protein: CASSQASSSEQYF.

The rearrangement links TRBV6-1 to TRBJ2-5, with 8 bases matching TRBD2. CDR3 size: 17 residues. Germline-derived CDR1 and CDR2 are MNHNS and SASEGT. The J segment lost 5 bases and the V segment lost 7 bases, leaving 18 bases of the junction unmatched. CDR3 DNA: TGTGCCAGCACCTCGGGGGGAGCGGGAGCGGGTGGGGAGACCCAGTACTTC. This encodes CASTSGGAGAGGETQYF.

By share of the sample, this clonotype is medium-sized (0.01 to 0.1%). V is TRBV12-3 or TRBV12-4 and J is TRBJ2-1; D tentatively fits TRBD1 or TRBD2 (5 bases each). The CDR3 runs to 14 residues. Trimming shortened V by 5 bases and J by 13 bases, and 21 bases separated the two germline ends. The CDR3 loop is CASSPRGGHETQFF. The CDR3, as DNA: TGTGCCAGCAGTCCCCGTGGGGGTCACGAGACCCAGTTCTTC.

The chain joins TRBV6-5 to TRBJ2-5, with a possible D match to TRBD2 (6 bases). The ends were cut back, 11 bases at V and 0 bases at J, with 19 bases in the middle. The CDR3 totals 15 residues. Germline V CDR1 and CDR2: MNHEY, SVGAGI. The CDR3 DNA reads TGTGCCGGGGGTTACGGGAGCCGTGACCAAGAGACCCAGTACTTC. This sequence encodes CAGGYGSRDQETQYF.

Turning to this clonotype: One end of the junction fails to match germline, which may point to a read error. This rearrangement joins TRBV6-1 to TRBJ2-3, with D tentatively TRBD1 or TRBD2 (5 bases each). The CDR3 extends over 16 amino acids. Germline CDR1 and CDR2: MNHNS and SASEGT. CDR3 DNA: TGTGCCTGCGGTGGGGCCGGGGCCCGGGACCAAGATACCCAGTATTTC. As protein: CACGGAGARDQDTQYF.

This clonotype has a count of ten or more. V is TRBV6-1 and J is TRBJ1-3; no clear D. CDR1 is MNHNS and CDR2 is SASEGT in the germline V gene. The V gene lost 7 bases and the J gene lost 3 bases, with 13 bases spanning the gap. The CDR3 sequence is 14 residues long. CDR3 protein: CASNIAAIGNTIYF. The CDR3 DNA reads as TGTGCCAGCAATATCGCGGCAATTGGAAACACCATATATTTT.

This clonotype was seen a handful of times. The gene calls are TRBV4-1 and TRBJ2-4; a possible D gene is TRBD2 (6 bases). CDR1 is MGHRA, CDR2 YSYEKL, per germline. The CDR3 runs 13 residues. Trimming pared 1 base from V and 15 bases from J, leaving 16 bases between. The CDR3 reads CASSQARGTALYF. CDR3 nucleotides: TGCGCCAGCAGCCAAGCCCGGGGGACCGCCCTGTACTTC.

The gene calls are TRBV18 and TRBJ1-6, with 10 positions matching TRBD1. The DNA matches TRBJ2-7 better at its end, which makes the J call doubtful. Germline V gives CDR1 KGHSH, CDR2 LQKENI. The CDR3 runs 15 residues. CDR3 DNA sequence: TGTGCCAGCTCAAAGAGTGGGACAGGGGCCCACGAGCAGTACTTC. Its protein is CASSKSGTGAHEQYF.

The genes are TRBV6-5 and TRBJ2-4, with D perhaps given as TRBD1 or TRBD2 (5 bases each). The CDR3 runs to 15 residues. Germline V lookup: CDR1 MNHEY, CDR2 SVGAGI. V lost 8 bases, J lost 13 bases, and 27 bases lay in between. The CDR3 nucleotides are TGTGCCAGCGGTTCGGGGCTGTGCGCCCCAGATACGCAGTACTTC. This codes for CASGSGLCAPDTQYF.

CDR3 protein: CASSESKGSRQETQYF. The CDR3 coding sequence is TGCGCCAGCAGTGAGTCGAAGGGGTCCCGCCAAGAGACCCAGTACTTC. This chain links TRBV10-1 with TRBJ2-5; possibly TRBD1 for D (5 bases). This CDR3 contains 16 residues. Germline CDR1 is WNHNN and CDR2 is SYGVQD (reference sequence). V was trimmed by 0 bases and J by 1 base, leaving 12 bases between them.

As regards this clonotype: The junction shows a germline mismatch at one end, possibly a read error. This chain connects TRBV6-5 to TRBJ2-3, with D unresolved. The CDR3 is 18 residues long. Germline V gene lookup returns CDR1 MNHEY and CDR2 SVGAGI. The CDR3: CASSYSGHQAVTPDTQFF. CDR3 nucleotides: TGTGCCAGCAGTTACTCGGGCCACCAGGCTGTGACTCCAGATACGCAGTTCTTT.

The CDR3 sequence: CASSLSRDPNYEQFF. In DNA, the CDR3 is TGTGCCAGCAGCCTGTCCCGGGACCCTAACTATGAGCAGTTCTTC. The gene calls are TRBV6-1 and TRBJ2-1, with D perhaps TRBD1 or TRBD2 (5 bases each). The CDR3 runs to 15 residues. The germline V gene has CDR1 MNHNS and CDR2 SASEGT. V was clipped by 6 bases and J by 8 bases, with 20 bases between them.

A note on this clonotype: Germline is not matched at one junction end, which may reflect a read error. The chain links TRBV27 to TRBJ2-3, with D possibly called TRBD1 or TRBD2 (6 bases each). There are 15 residues in the CDR3. CDR1 is MNHEY and CDR2 is SMNVEV in the germline V gene (reference sequence). CDR3: CARGLGGREPDTQYF. As DNA, the CDR3 is TGTGCCAGGGGGCTCGGGGGCCGTGAGCCAGATACGCAGTATTTC.

This clonotype has more than one count but fewer than ten. The rearrangement joins TRBV18 to TRBJ2-1, with a possible D match to TRBD2 (6 bases). The CDR3 loop spans 16 amino acids. The germline V and J ends were trimmed by 1 base and 4 bases, with 14 bases remaining between them. Germline V gene sequence: CDR1 KGHSH, CDR2 LQKENI. DNA for the CDR3: TGTGCCAGCTCACCACAGGGACTCGGGGGTTACAATGAGCAGTTCTTC. As protein: CASSPQGLGGYNEQFF.

This clonotype showed up just a few times. The chain uses TRBV6-5 and TRBJ2-1; the match to TRBD2 covers 13 bases. The end of the DNA fits TRBJ2-5 better, so the J call may be wrong. CDR1 is MNHEY, CDR2 SVGAGI, per germline. The CDR3 length is 17 residues. CDR3 bases: TGTGCCAGCAGTTCCGCCTCGGGACTAGCGGGGAGGAAGACCCAGTACTTC. It specifies CASSSASGLAGRKTQYF.

The chain has TRBV6-5 and TRBJ2-3, with a weak D call TRBD2 (6 bases). The J call may be faulty, since TRBJ2-7 better matches the DNA end. Germline V lookup: CDR1 MNHEY, CDR2 SVGAGI. The CDR3 spans 15 residues. CDR3 loop: CASSSGVGAKDMQYF. CDR3 in DNA: TGTGCCAGCAGTTCGGGGGTGGGAGCCAAAGACATGCAGTACTTC.

This clonotype was detected ten times or more. The chain has TRBV10-2 and TRBJ2-2, with 8 bases aligning to TRBD1. Germline CDR1 and CDR2: WSHSY and SAAADI. V was clipped by 6 bases and J by 1 base; unmatched bases: 4. The CDR3 runs to 15 residues. In nucleotides, the CDR3 is TGCGCCAGCAGAGCCGGGACAGGGAACACCGGGGAGCTGTTTTTT. This encodes CASRAGTGNTGELFF.

The CDR3 loop reads CASSTGWITEAFF. CDR3 DNA sequence: TGTGCCAGCAGCACAGGGTGGATCACTGAAGCTTTCTTT. The chain employs TRBV28 and TRBJ1-1, with D possibly matching TRBD1 (6 bases). The CDR3 is 13 residues long. The germline CDR1 and CDR2 sequences are MDHEN and SYDVKM. Trimming left V 6 bases short and J 4 bases short, with 12 bases between.

A note on this clonotype: An end of the junction differs from the germline gene, which may be a read error. The chain uses TRBV6-5 and TRBJ2-3; weak D call: TRBD2 (5 bases). CDR1 is MNHEY and CDR2 is SVGAGI in the germline V gene. The length of the CDR3 is 15 residues. DNA for the CDR3: TGTGCCGGCGGTTACGGGGAACGTGGCCAAGATACGCAGTATTTC. Its protein product is CAGGYGERGQDTQYF.

Comment on this clonotype: Being one base from a much bigger clone, this may be a read error. This CDR3 is CASSPLIGSYNEQYF. The CDR3 nucleotides read TGTGCCAGCAGCCCCCTGATTGGCTCCTACAATGAGCAGTACTTC. The chain joins TRBV7-2 to TRBJ2-5; D is unresolved. There are 15 residues in the CDR3. V lost 5 bases and J lost 11, with 24 bases in between. The germline V gene encodes CDR1 SGHTA and CDR2 FQGNSA.

This clonotype has just one count. The chain carries TRBV10-3 and TRBJ2-3, with a tentative D call TRBD2 (5 bases). CDR3 length: 14 amino acids. Germline lookup yields CDR1 ENHRY and CDR2 SYGVKD. Between the trimmed V and J ends, which lost 10 bases and 9 bases, there was a span of 23 bases. CDR3 loop: CATSGNTAKNTQYF. Here the CDR3 DNA reads TGTGCCACCTCGGGGAACACAGCCAAAAACACGCAGTATTTT.

The chain has TRBV27 and TRBJ1-5, with 7 bases lining up with TRBD1. J lost 7 bases, V lost 2 bases, and 5 bases had no gene match. CDR1 is MNHEY and CDR2 is SMNVEV in the germline V gene (reference sequence). The CDR3 runs 14 residues. The CDR3 DNA follows: TGTGCCAGCAGTTTAAGACAGGGCGGGCAGCCCCAGCATTTT. Translating it yields CASSLRQGGQPQHF.

The genes are TRBV7-2 and TRBJ1-5, with D unclear. Trimming shortened V by 3 bases and J by 4 bases, and 13 bases separated the two germline ends. This CDR3 contains 15 residues. Germline V CDR1 and CDR2: SGHTA, FQGNSA. The CDR3 region has the DNA TGTGCCAGCAGCTTGGTAGTCCTGGGGAATCAGCCCCAGCATTTT. Residues: CASSLVVLGNQPQHF.

The chain combines TRBV6-1 with TRBJ2-3; a weak D match, TRBD2 (7 bases). From germline, CDR1 is MNHNS and CDR2 SASEGT. Trimming left V 8 bases short and J 6 bases short, with 24 bases between. The CDR3 is 16 amino acids. The CDR3 sequence: CASGGWGGGASDTQYF. The CDR3 bases are TGTGCCAGCGGGGGGTGGGGGGGGGGGGCCTCGGATACGCAGTATTTT.

This clonotype appeared many times. The chain has TRBV15 and TRBJ2-1; D may be TRBD1 or TRBD2 (5 bases each). Germline CDR1 and CDR2: LNHNV and YYDKDF (reference sequence). This CDR3 has 15 amino acids. V lost 1 base to trimming and J lost 5 bases, with 12 bases between them. The CDR3 DNA sequence: TGTGCCACCAGCAGAGTGAGAGGGGCCAACAATGAGCAGTTCTTC. This codes for CATSRVRGANNEQFF.

A word on this clonotype: A junction end diverges from the germline sequence, so it may reflect a read error. The CDR3 is CACGLSAGRDQETQYF. The CDR3 coding sequence is TGTGCCTGCGGTTTATCCGCGGGCCGCGACCAAGAGACCCAGTACTTT. This chain links TRBV27 with TRBJ2-5; possible D gene TRBD2, 5 bases. The germline V gene has CDR1 MNHEY and CDR2 SMNVEV (reference sequence). This CDR3 spans 16 amino acids.

In its sample, this clonotype is large. This chain uses TRBV6-5 with TRBJ2-1; TRBD1 aligns across 10 bases. V lost 6 bases to trimming and J lost 7 bases; unmatched junction nucleotides: 12. The germline CDR1 and CDR2 sequences are MNHEY and SVGAGI. This CDR3 comprises 16 residues. The CDR3 protein is CASRSPIRDRGNEQFF. CDR3 nucleotide sequence: TGTGCCAGCAGGTCACCGATCCGGGACAGGGGTAATGAGCAGTTCTTC.